This T cell receptor beta chain stems from a study of human T cells and chemical hapten exposure. This clonotype was observed many times. The CDR3 totals 11 residues. Trimming pared 4 bases from V and 2 bases from J, leaving 4 bases between. Germline V CDR1 and CDR2: SQVTM, ANQGSEA. Time point indicated: patch test 2, 6 weeks after DPC sensitization. Described treatment: therapeutic diphenylcyclopropenone sensitization with weekly scalp DPC. Patients had alopecia, were aged 18 to 70, and were not pregnant. TCRdb reprocessed the RACE reads with MiXCR, giving one entry per CDR3 protein. Seen here are some 79,000 distinct CDR3 sequences, more than 9% observed once, and the top ten hold approximately 4.7%.

The clonotype comes from a woman aged 50 to 60 with alopecia areata. Some clones in this sample may be carry-over from other donors' samples. This chain uses TRBV29-1 with TRBJ2-3; D is unclear. Sequencing used whole blood, obtained in connection with sensitization to the hapten diphenylcyclopropenone (DPC). The CDR3 coding sequence is TGCAGCGTTGGACACACAGATACGCAGTATTTT. Residues: CSVGHTDTQYF.